The rows below give T cell receptor beta chains drawn from one sample of a study of blood T cell repertoires in COVID-19. The table came from immunoSEQ multiplex PCR; TCRdb's copy has only in-frame clones and leaves some out. This sample has roughly 150,000 clones, with approximately 91% found just once. The sample was peripheral blood. The receptors shown here come from a man between 18 and 35 years old with COVID-19, enrolled during active disease. CDR3s include the opening cysteine and the closing phenylalanine or tryptophan. The D gene is left open where the match is weak. Not every row has a clone size; where given, it reads once, few, many or a size class.

D	size	V	J	CDR3	DNA
TRBD2	-	TRBV15	TRBJ2-3	CATSRDRLAGFTDTQYF	TGTGCCACCAGCAGAGATCGACTAGCGGGGTTCACAGATACGCAGTATTTT
TRBD1	few	TRBV5-1	TRBJ1-1	CASSRNGDSLMNTEAFF	TGCGCCAGCAGCCGGAACGGGGACAGTCTTATGAACACTGAAGCTTTCTTT
TRBD1	-	TRBV12-3/TRBV12-4	TRBJ2-7	CASQGQGAGEQYF	TGTGCCAGTCAGGGGCAGGGGGCTGGCGAGCAGTACTTC
-	once	TRBV3-1/TRBV3-2	TRBJ2-7	CASRSAGHNLCF	TGTGCCAGCAGGTCAGCTGGGCACAATTTATGCTTC
TRBD1	once	TRBV28	TRBJ1-2	CASSLYPGQGEGYTF	TGTGCCAGCAGTTTATACCCGGGACAGGGGGAAGGCTACACCTTC
-	-	TRBV6-1	TRBJ2-7	CASSELPPGVSYEQYF	TGTGCCAGCAGTGAACTCCCCCCCGGGGTCTCCTACGAGCAGTACTTC
-	-	TRBV7-6	TRBJ2-2	CAGGEAPGHNTGELFF	TGTGCCGGCGGAGAGGCACCGGGACATAACACCGGGGAGCTGTTTTTT
TRBD2	few	TRBV4-2	TRBJ2-1	CASSPGLAAYNEQFF	TGTGCCAGCAGCCCGGGACTAGCGGCCTACAATGAGCAGTTCTTC
TRBD1	-	TRBV6-5	TRBJ2-2	CASSRDRASGELFF	TGTGCCAGCAGTCGGGACAGGGCTTCCGGGGAGCTGTTTTTT
TRBD2	-	TRBV14	TRBJ2-1	CASSQWGLAGQNEQFF	TGTGCCAGCAGCCAGTGGGGCCTAGCGGGGCAGAATGAGCAGTTCTTC
-	-	TRBV28	TRBJ1-2	CASSSAGERWSGYTF	TGTGCCAGCAGTTCAGCGGGGGAACGTTGGAGTGGCTACACCTTC
TRBD1	-	TRBV9	TRBJ2-2	CASSADRRPTGELFF	TGTGCCAGCAGCGCGGACAGGAGACCCACCGGGGAGCTGTTTTTT
-	-	TRBV4-1	TRBJ2-3	CASSLWRGGDTQYF	TGCGCCAGCAGCCTCTGGAGGGGCGGGGATACGCAGTATTTT
-	once	TRBV15	TRBJ1-2	CATSRTGRNYGYTF	TGTGCCACCAGCAGAACAGGGCGAAACTATGGCTACACCTTC
-	-	TRBV6-1	TRBJ2-7	CASSELAGALSYEQYF	TGTGCCAGCAGTGAATTGGCAGGGGCTCTATCCTACGAGCAGTACTTC
-	-	TRBV7-6	TRBJ1-5	CASSLGGPQHF	TGTGCCAGCAGCTTAGGAGGGCCCCAGCATTTT
-	-	TRBV5-1	TRBJ2-7	CASSFPREPYEQYF	TGCGCCAGCAGCTTTCCCAGGGAACCTTACGAGCAGTACTTC
TRBD1	-	TRBV30	TRBJ2-7	CAWGLDRGGYEQYF	TGTGCCTGGGGTCTTGACAGGGGAGGCTACGAGCAGTACTTC
TRBD1	few	TRBV3-1/TRBV3-2	TRBJ2-1	CASRHRTGLDEQFF	TGTGCCAGCAGACATCGGACAGGGCTGGATGAGCAGTTCTTC
-	-	TRBV27	TRBJ2-1	CASSLANEQFF	TGTGCCAGCAGTTTAGCGAATGAGCAGTTCTTC
-	-	TRBV28	TRBJ1-4	CASRRSIATNEKLLF	TGTGCCAGCAGAAGGTCAATTGCAACTAATGAAAAACTGCTTTTT
-	-	TRBV24-1	TRBJ1-1	CATAGGPQNTEAFF	TGTGCCACCGCTGGGGGCCCACAGAACACTGAAGCTTTCTTT
-	-	TRBV6-2/TRBV6-3	TRBJ2-1	CASSHGRTYNEQFF	TGTGCCAGCAGCCACGGGAGAACCTACAATGAGCAGTTCTTC
-	-	TRBV12-3/TRBV12-4	TRBJ2-7	CASSTGTEQYF	TGTGCCAGCAGTACAGGGACCGAGCAGTACTTC
-	-	TRBV27	TRBJ1-1	CASSLVVGTEAFF	TGTGCCAGCAGTCTGGTTGTCGGCACTGAAGCTTTCTTT
-	-	TRBV6-4	TRBJ2-2	CASKGPQRADRGAVF	TGTGCCAGCAAGGGCCCCCAAAGGGCCGACCGGGGAGCTGTTTTT
TRBD2	-	TRBV7-2	TRBJ2-7	CASSLALTSGRHSRRWNEQYF	TGTGCCAGCAGCTTAGCCCTGACTAGCGGGAGACACTCTCGCCGGTGGAACGAGCAGTACTTC
-	-	TRBV4-1	TRBJ2-7	CASSQDQNDGAYEQYF	TGCGCCAGCAGCCAAGATCAGAACGACGGGGCCTACGAGCAGTACTTC
TRBD1	-	TRBV6-2/TRBV6-3	TRBJ1-2	CASSASGTANYGYTF	TGTGCCAGCAGCGCCTCCGGGACAGCTAACTATGGCTACACCTTC
TRBD1	-	TRBV9	TRBJ2-7	CASSPDRGGYEQYF	TGTGCCAGCAGCCCGGACAGGGGTGGCTACGAGCAGTACTTC
TRBD1	-	TRBV19	TRBJ1-2	CASSSRDRTGVLYYGYTF	TGTGCCAGTAGTTCCCGGGACAGGACTGGCGTCCTATACTATGGCTACACCTTC
-	-	TRBV12-5	TRBJ2-5	CASGPSRETQYF	TGTGCTAGTGGTCCGTCCAGGGAGACCCAGTACTTC
-	-	TRBV28	TRBJ1-5	CASRWGGQQPQHF	TGTGCCAGCAGGTGGGGGGGGCAACAGCCCCAGCATTTT
TRBD1	-	TRBV30	TRBJ1-6	CAWISGTVNSPLHF	TGTGCCTGGATCTCGGGGACAGTTAATTCACCCCTCCACTTT
TRBD2	-	TRBV15	TRBJ2-7	CATSDPSGSYEQYF	TGTGCCACCTCAGATCCTAGCGGTTCCTACGAGCAGTACTTC
-	-	TRBV29-1	TRBJ2-1	CSVESGVGYNEQFF	TGCAGCGTTGAGTCGGGGGTGGGGTACAATGAGCAGTTCTTC
TRBD1	-	TRBV25-1	TRBJ1-1	CASSEWGTGVLGTEAFF	TGTGCCAGCAGTGAATGGGGGACAGGGGTTTTAGGCACTGAAGCTTTCTTT
-	-	TRBV24-1	TRBJ2-1	CATSDISNEQFF	TGTGCCACCAGTGACATTAGTAATGAGCAGTTCTTC
-	-	TRBV21-1	TRBJ2-7	CASSKDYLLPYGGRDYEQYF	TGTGCCAGCAGCAAAGACTATCTCTTGCCCTACGGGGGACGGGATTACGAGCAGTACTTC
-	-	TRBV4-1	TRBJ2-7	CASSQDRNYEQYF	TGCGCCAGCAGCCAAGACAGGAACTACGAGCAGTACTTC
-	-	TRBV28	TRBJ1-2	CASSLSQYYGYTF	TGTGCCAGCAGTTTATCGCAGTACTATGGCTACACCTTC
TRBD1	-	TRBV6-2/TRBV6-3	TRBJ1-4	CASSLIEDRGRKLFF	TGTGCCAGCAGTCTCATTGAGGACAGGGGGCGCAAACTGTTTTTT
-	-	TRBV27	TRBJ1-2	CASSLSRDIGYTF	TGTGCCAGCAGTTTATCGAGAGACATTGGCTACACCTTC
TRBD1	-	TRBV6-6	TRBJ1-2	CASSLNDRVGGYTF	TGTGCCAGCAGTTTAAATGACAGGGTAGGAGGCTACACCTTC
TRBD1	-	TRBV9	TRBJ1-6	CASSDRQGLSSPLHF	TGTGCCAGCAGCGATCGACAGGGGCTTAGTTCACCCCTCCACTTT
TRBD1	-	TRBV6-5	TRBJ1-1	CASSLGTGGSRAEAFF	TGTGCCAGCAGTTTAGGGACAGGGGGCAGTAGGGCTGAAGCTTTCTTT
TRBD1	-	TRBV12-3/TRBV12-4	TRBJ1-4	CASRQGINEKLFF	TGTGCCAGCAGACAGGGGATTAATGAAAAACTGTTTTTT
-	-	TRBV5-1	TRBJ1-3	CASSLATGNSGNTIYF	TGCGCCAGCAGCTTGGCCACGGGAAACTCTGGAAACACCATATATTTT
TRBD1	-	TRBV3-1/TRBV3-2	TRBJ1-2	CASSPFRDSQRQLANYGYTF	TGTGCCAGCAGCCCATTCCGGGACAGCCAACGACAATTAGCTAACTATGGCTACACCTTC
TRBD1	-	TRBV19	TRBJ2-1	CASSTGTQGGFVTEQFF	TGTGCCAGTAGTACAGGGACACAGGGGGGTTTCGTCACTGAGCAGTTCTTC
-	-	TRBV5-1	TRBJ1-2	CASSLEGGREGYTF	TGCGCCAGCAGCTTGGAGGGGGGGCGCGAGGGCTACACCTTC
-	-	TRBV30	TRBJ1-2	CAWRGRGYYGYTF	TGTGCCTGGAGGGGGAGGGGTTACTATGGCTACACCTTC
TRBD2	-	TRBV4-3	TRBJ2-7	CASSQASSGKTRYEQYF	TGCGCCAGCAGCCAAGCTTCTAGCGGGAAAACGAGGTACGAGCAGTACTTC
TRBD2	-	TRBV10-3	TRBJ2-1	CAIGRAGVTYNEQFF	TGTGCCATCGGTCGTGCGGGAGTAACCTACAATGAGCAGTTCTTC
-	-	TRBV21-1	TRBJ1-1	CASSNRVLRGRFEAFF	TGTGCCAGCAGCAACAGAGTTCTCAGGGGGCGGTTTGAAGCTTTCTTT
-	-	TRBV21-1	TRBJ2-2	CASSKDVETSATGELFF	TGTGCCAGCAGCAAAGACGTAGAGACTAGCGCCACCGGGGAGCTGTTTTTT
-	-	TRBV14	TRBJ2-1	CASSQVGVDEQFF	TGTGCCAGCAGCCAAGTCGGGGTGGATGAGCAGTTCTTC
TRBD2	few	TRBV7-2	TRBJ2-2	CASSGLGMRELRGTGELFF	TGTGCCAGCAGCGGGCTTGGGATGCGGGAGCTCCGGGGCACCGGGGAGCTGTTTTTT
TRBD1	-	TRBV28	TRBJ2-7	CASRLQGAPYEQYF	TGTGCCAGCAGACTACAGGGGGCCCCCTACGAGCAGTACTTC